A selection of T cell receptor beta chains follows, all from one sample in a study of molecular identifiers for immune sequencing clone quantification. MiXCR, applied by TCRdb to the PCR reads, yields one record per CDR3 protein. There are around 460,000 distinct CDR3 sequences in the sample; 20% to 25% occur only once, and around 0.84% lies in the top ten. The sequencing sample was made of naive CD8+ T cells from blood, with Jurkat cell RNA spiked in. The receptors derive from a human donor in good health. Some libraries in this study had Jurkat cell RNA spiked in. Both conserved end residues are part of each CDR3. Fields, in order: J gene, V gene, clone size, D gene, CDR3 DNA, CDR3 protein. A D gene is named only where the DNA matches it firmly. For some rows the clone size is stated as once, few or many, or as a class when expanded; others skip it.

J gene: TRBJ1-5
V gene: TRBV12-3/TRBV12-4
clone size: many
D gene: .
CDR3 DNA: TGTGCCAGCAGTTTAGTAGGGGTAAATCAGCCCCAGCATTTT
CDR3 protein: CASSLVGVNQPQHF

J gene: TRBJ1-5
V gene: TRBV5-4
clone size: .
D gene: .
CDR3 DNA: TGTGCCAGCAGCTTTGATTTCAATCAGCCCCAGCATTTT
CDR3 protein: CASSFDFNQPQHF

J gene: TRBJ2-3
V gene: TRBV12-3/TRBV12-4
clone size: many
D gene: TRBD2
CDR3 DNA: TGTGCCAGCAGCCGAGTCGGGGGGGGGAGAGATACGCAGTATTTT
CDR3 protein: CASSRVGGGRDTQYF

J gene: TRBJ2-1
V gene: TRBV28
clone size: many
D gene: .
CDR3 DNA: TGTGCCAGCAGTTTAGAAGGGGGACGGTCTATTTTC
CDR3 protein: CASSLEGGRSIF

J gene: TRBJ2-2
V gene: TRBV27
clone size: .
D gene: .
CDR3 DNA: TGTGCCCCGCACCCAACTTTCACCGGGGAGCTGTTTTTT
CDR3 protein: CAPHPTFTGELFF

J gene: TRBJ2-7
V gene: TRBV28
clone size: many
D gene: .
CDR3 DNA: TGTGCCAGCAGTTTACCAGGGGGGAAGCTGGACGAGCAGTACTTC
CDR3 protein: CASSLPGGKLDEQYF

J gene: TRBJ1-2
V gene: TRBV29-1
clone size: many
D gene: TRBD1
CDR3 DNA: TGCAGCGTTGAGTCGGCGGAACCCGGACAGGGAGCTAACTATGGCTACACCTTC
CDR3 protein: CSVESAEPGQGANYGYTF

J gene: TRBJ1-1
V gene: TRBV28
clone size: .
D gene: .
CDR3 DNA: TGTGCCAGCAGTTTATTCAGAACAGGTTCGGTGACTGAAGCTTTCTTT
CDR3 protein: CASSLFRTGSVTEAFF

J gene: TRBJ2-3
V gene: TRBV9
clone size: many
D gene: .
CDR3 DNA: TGTGCCAGCAGCCCCCGGGTCCGGGTAAGCGGAGATACGCAGTATTTT
CDR3 protein: CASSPRVRVSGDTQYF

J gene: TRBJ1-2
V gene: TRBV4-1
clone size: many
D gene: TRBD1
CDR3 DNA: TGCGCCAGCAGCCAAGTCGGGACAGGGTTCTATGGCTACACCTTC
CDR3 protein: CASSQVGTGFYGYTF

J gene: TRBJ2-7
V gene: TRBV27
clone size: .
D gene: .
CDR3 DNA: TGTGCCAGCAGTTTCGCAGACGGCCACGAGCAGTACTTC
CDR3 protein: CASSFADGHEQYF

J gene: TRBJ1-2
V gene: TRBV3-1
clone size: few
D gene: .
CDR3 DNA: TGTGCCAGCAGCCAAGATCCCGGGGAGGGCTACACCTTC
CDR3 protein: CASSQDPGEGYTF

J gene: TRBJ2-7
V gene: TRBV6-5
clone size: few
D gene: TRBD1
CDR3 DNA: TGTGCCAGCAGTTACCTTGCAGGGGGTCCCCCCGAGCAGTACTTC
CDR3 protein: CASSYLAGGPPEQYF

J gene: TRBJ2-2
V gene: TRBV15
clone size: .
D gene: .
CDR3 DNA: TGTGCCGCCAGCAGAGATGGAGGGACTGGGGGGGAGCTGTTTTTT
CDR3 protein: CAASRDGGTGGELFF

J gene: TRBJ2-7
V gene: TRBV25-1
clone size: .
D gene: TRBD2
CDR3 DNA: TGTGCCAGCAGGGCCGGGGGGGGTAGCGGGAGTTCCGAGCAGTACTTC
CDR3 protein: CASRAGGGSGSSEQYF

J gene: TRBJ2-7
V gene: TRBV6-5
clone size: few
D gene: .
CDR3 DNA: TGTGCCAGCAGTTACACTAAAACAGGCATCTACGAGCAGTACTTC
CDR3 protein: CASSYTKTGIYEQYF

J gene: TRBJ2-3
V gene: TRBV9
clone size: many
D gene: TRBD2
CDR3 DNA: TGTGCCAGCAGCTTACAGACTAGCGGAGTAACAGATACGCAGTATTTT
CDR3 protein: CASSLQTSGVTDTQYF

J gene: TRBJ2-3
V gene: TRBV6-6
clone size: .
D gene: TRBD1
CDR3 DNA: TGTGCCAGCAGCTCACAGAAAGCCGGGGACAGGGCCCCAGATACGCAGTATTTT
CDR3 protein: CASSSQKAGDRAPDTQYF

J gene: TRBJ2-1
V gene: TRBV19
clone size: .
D gene: TRBD2
CDR3 DNA: TGTGCCAGTAGTTCGATCAGCGGGGCCGGCTCCTACAATGAGCAGTTCTTC
CDR3 protein: CASSSISGAGSYNEQFF

J gene: TRBJ1-1
V gene: TRBV4-3
clone size: many
D gene: .
CDR3 DNA: TGCGCCAGCAGCCAAGACGGGGGTCGGGACACTGAAGCTTTCTTT
CDR3 protein: CASSQDGGRDTEAFF

J gene: TRBJ1-2
V gene: TRBV12-3/TRBV12-4
clone size: few
D gene: .
CDR3 DNA: TGTGCCAGCAGTCCTCGCGGGGAGCATAACTATGGCTACACCTTC
CDR3 protein: CASSPRGEHNYGYTF

J gene: TRBJ2-5
V gene: TRBV11-2
clone size: .
D gene: .
CDR3 DNA: TGTGCCAGCAGCTACCCAGGGTCCGAGACCCAGTACTTC
CDR3 protein: CASSYPGSETQYF

J gene: TRBJ1-3
V gene: TRBV9
clone size: .
D gene: .
CDR3 DNA: TGTGCCAGCACAGGGAGCAGCGGAAACACCATATATTTT
CDR3 protein: CASTGSSGNTIYF

J gene: TRBJ2-1
V gene: TRBV19
clone size: few
D gene: TRBD2
CDR3 DNA: TGTGCCAGTAGTATAGTAGCGGGAGCTTTCGGTGAGCAGTTCTTC
CDR3 protein: CASSIVAGAFGEQFF

J gene: TRBJ2-7
V gene: TRBV28
clone size: .
D gene: TRBD2
CDR3 DNA: TGTGCCAGCAGTCTAATCAGCGGGAGGGCCTACGAGCAGTACTTC
CDR3 protein: CASSLISGRAYEQYF

J gene: TRBJ1-4
V gene: TRBV27
clone size: many
D gene: TRBD1
CDR3 DNA: TGTGCCAGCAGTTGGGGACAGAATGAAAAACTGTTTTTT
CDR3 protein: CASSWGQNEKLFF

J gene: TRBJ2-6
V gene: TRBV20-1
clone size: many
D gene: TRBD2
CDR3 DNA: TGCAGTGCTAGAGATCTTGGGGGGGCTGGGGCCAACGTCCTGACTTTC
CDR3 protein: CSARDLGGAGANVLTF

J gene: TRBJ1-4
V gene: TRBV4-3
clone size: .
D gene: .
CDR3 DNA: TGCGCCAGCAGCCAAGAGGGGGCTACCTGGGGAGGCGGAAAACTGTTTTTT
CDR3 protein: CASSQEGATWGGGKLFF

J gene: TRBJ2-7
V gene: TRBV28
clone size: many
D gene: TRBD2
CDR3 DNA: TGTGCCAGCAGTTTCCCGGTTAGCGGGACGGCCTACGAGCAGTACTTC
CDR3 protein: CASSFPVSGTAYEQYF

J gene: TRBJ2-5
V gene: TRBV12-3/TRBV12-4
clone size: few
D gene: .
CDR3 DNA: TGTGCCAGCAGTTTAGATAGGGCAGGGCAAGAGACCCAGTACTTC
CDR3 protein: CASSLDRAGQETQYF

J gene: TRBJ2-1
V gene: TRBV27
clone size: .
D gene: TRBD1
CDR3 DNA: TGTGCCAGCAGTCCCGCCGGGACAGGGACAAATGAGCAGTTCTTC
CDR3 protein: CASSPAGTGTNEQFF

J gene: TRBJ2-7
V gene: TRBV5-4
clone size: few
D gene: .
CDR3 DNA: TGTGCCAGCAGCTTGGCCTGGGGGCGGAACGAGCAGTACTTC
CDR3 protein: CASSLAWGRNEQYF

J gene: TRBJ1-2
V gene: TRBV5-6
clone size: .
D gene: .
CDR3 DNA: TGTGCCAGCGGTTCAGGATCGTACTATGGCTACACCTTC
CDR3 protein: CASGSGSYYGYTF

J gene: TRBJ1-2
V gene: TRBV9
clone size: .
D gene: .
CDR3 DNA: TGTGCCAGCAGCGTAGCACCCGGACAGACCTATGGCTACACCTTC
CDR3 protein: CASSVAPGQTYGYTF

J gene: TRBJ2-3
V gene: TRBV10-2
clone size: many
D gene: .
CDR3 DNA: TGCGCCAGCGGAGAAATAGCGGCAGATACGCAGTATTTT
CDR3 protein: CASGEIAADTQYF

J gene: TRBJ2-3
V gene: TRBV27
clone size: many
D gene: TRBD2
CDR3 DNA: TGTGCCAGCAGTTTGCTAGCGGGGATTTCAGATACGCAGTATTTT
CDR3 protein: CASSLLAGISDTQYF

J gene: TRBJ2-7
V gene: TRBV4-1
clone size: .
D gene: TRBD1
CDR3 DNA: TGCGCCAGCAGCCAACTCTCGGGACAGGGCGCCCACGAGCAGTACTTC
CDR3 protein: CASSQLSGQGAHEQYF

J gene: TRBJ2-4
V gene: TRBV28
clone size: many
D gene: .
CDR3 DNA: TGTGCCAGCAGTCTGACTAGTGTAGCCAAAAACATTCAGTACTTC
CDR3 protein: CASSLTSVAKNIQYF

J gene: TRBJ1-5
V gene: TRBV4-3
clone size: many
D gene: .
CDR3 DNA: TGCGCCAGCAGCCAAGATTCGGCAGGGTATAGCAATCAGCCCCAGCATTTT
CDR3 protein: CASSQDSAGYSNQPQHF

J gene: TRBJ2-7
V gene: TRBV5-1
clone size: many
D gene: .
CDR3 DNA: TGCGCCAGCAGCTTGGAGCAGGGGAATGTCGGAAGCTACGAGCAGTACTTC
CDR3 protein: CASSLEQGNVGSYEQYF

J gene: TRBJ2-3
V gene: TRBV12-3/TRBV12-4
clone size: .
D gene: TRBD2
CDR3 DNA: TGTGCCAGCAGTTTAGCTGGGACTAGCGGAACTAGCACAGATACGCAGTATTTT
CDR3 protein: CASSLAGTSGTSTDTQYF

J gene: TRBJ2-3
V gene: TRBV6-2/TRBV6-3
clone size: many
D gene: TRBD2
CDR3 DNA: TGTGCCAGCAGTCCTAGCGGGAGGGCAGATACGCAGTATTTT
CDR3 protein: CASSPSGRADTQYF

J gene: TRBJ2-2
V gene: TRBV11-3
clone size: few
D gene: .
CDR3 DNA: TGTGCCAGCAGCTTAGGAGGGTTAGCAGCGAACACCGGGGAGCTGTTTTTT
CDR3 protein: CASSLGGLAANTGELFF

J gene: TRBJ2-1
V gene: TRBV27
clone size: .
D gene: .
CDR3 DNA: TGTGCCAGCAGGACGGCCGAGAACAATGAGCAGTTCTTC
CDR3 protein: CASRTAENNEQFF

J gene: TRBJ1-5
V gene: TRBV10-1
clone size: .
D gene: TRBD1
CDR3 DNA: TGCGCCAGCAGTGAGAACAGGGGGCGCGTAAGCAATCAGCCCCAGCATTTT
CDR3 protein: CASSENRGRVSNQPQHF

J gene: TRBJ1-5
V gene: TRBV29-1
clone size: .
D gene: TRBD1
CDR3 DNA: TGCAGCGTTGAATTTGACAGGGAGTGGGATCAGCCCCAGCATTTT
CDR3 protein: CSVEFDREWDQPQHF

J gene: TRBJ2-3
V gene: TRBV5-6
clone size: many
D gene: .
CDR3 DNA: TGTGCCAGCAGCTTGGGGGCGCGGGGGCCGCCGACCACAGATACGCAGTATTTT
CDR3 protein: CASSLGARGPPTTDTQYF

J gene: TRBJ2-1
V gene: TRBV11-2
clone size: .
D gene: .
CDR3 DNA: TGTGCCAGCAGCTTAGGTCCGGGGACCGCAACTTACAATGAGCAGTTCTTC
CDR3 protein: CASSLGPGTATYNEQFF

J gene: TRBJ2-3
V gene: TRBV6-1
clone size: many
D gene: TRBD2
CDR3 DNA: TGTGCCAGCAGTGAACGAGGAGCGGGGGTTAGCACAGATACGCAGTATTTT
CDR3 protein: CASSERGAGVSTDTQYF

J gene: TRBJ1-1
V gene: TRBV28
clone size: .
D gene: .
CDR3 DNA: TGTGCCAGCAGTTTAGAAATAGGGGACCTGATTGAAGCTTTCTTT
CDR3 protein: CASSLEIGDLIEAFF

J gene: TRBJ1-4
V gene: TRBV5-6
clone size: .
D gene: .
CDR3 DNA: TGTGCCGGCAGCTTGGGCAGGGACGTGATTTTT
CDR3 protein: CAGSLGRDVIF

J gene: TRBJ2-3
V gene: TRBV19
clone size: .
D gene: .
CDR3 DNA: TGTGCCGGTAGTATCGTACCGGGAGAAGGAGATACGCAGTATTTT
CDR3 protein: CAGSIVPGEGDTQYF